Listed here are 12 T cell receptor beta chains from one sample, sequenced in a study of lymphopenia after photon versus proton radiotherapy. TCRdb keeps only in-frame clones here, not all; method: immunoSEQ multiplex PCR. The table includes more than 25,000 clones, approximately 90% detected once. This material consisted of peripheral blood, taken from a patient treated with photon-based radiotherapy. The receptors shown here come from a man aged 45-65 years with gastric cancer.

The genes are TRBV11-2 and TRBJ1-6; 9 positions agree with TRBD1. Germline CDR1 SGHAT, CDR2 FQNNGV. V trimming: 7 bases; J trimming: 7 bases; junction bases outside the gene matches: 8. The CDR3 sequence is 15 residues long. The CDR3 nucleotides read TGTGCCAGCACCCTACAGGGGGCGCGGAATTCACCCCTCCACTTT. It is translated as CASTLQGARNSPLHF.

The V gene is TRBV6-5, the J gene TRBJ2-6; no clear D. The germline V and J ends were trimmed by 7 bases and 0 bases, with 10 bases remaining between them. The CDR3 contains 15 residues. Germline V gives CDR1 MNHEY, CDR2 SVGAGI. This CDR3 is CASKSLRSGANVLTF. Here the CDR3 DNA reads TGTGCCAGCAAGAGCTTACGCTCTGGGGCCAACGTCCTGACTTTC.

The chain couples TRBV5-1 to TRBJ2-1; no reliable D call. Germline V gene data show CDR1 as SGHRS and CDR2 as YFSETQ. The CDR3 has 12 residues. V lost 2 bases and J lost 3, with 3 bases in between. The CDR3 DNA follows: TGCGCCAGCAGCTTCAACTACAATGAGCAGTTCTTC. This translates into CASSFNYNEQFF. Full variable domain (rest looked up from reference TRBV5-1 and TRBJ2-1): KAGVTQTPRYLIKTRGQQVTLSCSPISGHRSVSWYQQTPGQGLQFLFEYFSETQRNKGNFPGRFSGRQFSNSRSEMNVSTLELGDSALYLCASSFNYNEQFFGPGTRLTVL.

This chain uses TRBV30 with TRBJ1-2; D might be TRBD1 (5 bases). Trimming removed 7 bases from V and 2 bases from J, with 17 bases in between. The germline V gene encodes CDR1 GTSNPN and CDR2 SVGIG (reference sequence). CDR3 size: 14 residues. CDR3 in amino acids: CALNRDGTNYGYTF. As DNA, the CDR3 is TGTGCCTTAAACCGGGACGGTACAAACTATGGCTACACCTTC. The entire variable domain, with the rest obtained from reference TRBV30 and TRBJ1-2, is as follows: SQTIHQWPATLVQPVGSPLSLECTVEGTSNPNLYWYRQAAGRGLQLLFYSVGIGQISSEVPQNLSASRPQDRQFILSSKKLLLSDSGFYLCALNRDGTNYGYTFGSGTRLTVV.

The chain uses TRBV21-1 and TRBJ2-2; TRBD1, the D gene given by the table, was not confirmed from the DNA. TRBV21-1 is described as a pseudogene. This CDR3 contains 13 residues. The CDR3 is CASKTGTTGELFF. The CDR3 nucleotides are TGTGCCAGCAAGACAGGGACAACCGGGGAGCTGTTTTTT.

Of note for this clone: Compared with germline, one end of the junction differs, possibly owing to a read error. The chain combines TRBV2 with TRBJ1-1; no clear D gene. This CDR3 has 12 residues. Looked up from germline, CDR1 is SNHLY and CDR2 is FYNNEI. DNA of the CDR3: TGTGCCAGCAGGGAAGGGAACACTGAAGCTTTCTTT. Translating gives CASREGNTEAFF.

The J gene is TRBJ2-1, the V gene TRBV5-4; 9 bases agree with TRBD2. V lost 1 base, J lost 5 bases, and 4 bases stayed unmatched. This CDR3 region has 15 residues. Germline-derived CDR1 and CDR2 are SGHNT and YYREEE (reference sequence). Written as DNA, the CDR3 is TGTGCCAGCAGCTTGAAAATAGCGGGGGACAATGAGCAGTTCTTC. Its translation is CASSLKIAGDNEQFF. Based on the CDR3 plus reference TRBV5-4 and TRBJ2-1, the full variable domain is ETGVTQSPTHLIKTRGQQVTLRCSSQSGHNTVSWYQQALGQGPQFIFQYYREEENGRGNFPPRFSGLQFPNYSSELNVNALELDDSALYLCASSLKIAGDNEQFFGPGTRLTVL.

The J gene is TRBJ1-1, the V gene TRBV6-5; maybe TRBD1 (5 bases). CDR1 is MNHEY, CDR2 SVGAGI, per germline. There are 13 residues in the CDR3. V dropped 6 bases and J dropped 1 base, with 9 bases sitting between them. The CDR3 reads CASSLTGNTEAFF. CDR3 sequence (DNA): TGTGCCAGCAGCCTTACAGGGAACACTGAAGCTTTCTTT.

The rearrangement joins TRBV5-4 to TRBJ2-2; no firm D call. With 0 bases removed from V and 2 bases from J, the gap between germline ends came to 11 bases. The CDR3 loop spans 16 amino acids. From germline, CDR1 is SGHNT and CDR2 YYREEE (reference sequence). The CDR3 is CASSLGALPNTGELFF. CDR3 bases: TGTGCCAGCAGCTTGGGGGCCTTACCAAACACCGGGGAGCTGTTTTTT.

V is TRBV7-7 and J is TRBJ2-1; TRBD1 might be the D (6 bases). This CDR3 is 14 amino acids long. The germline gives CDR1 SSHAT, CDR2 FNYEAQ (reference sequence). V was clipped by 2 bases and J by 1 base, with 6 bases between them. The CDR3 nucleotides read TGTGCCAGCAGCTTAACAGGGTCCTACAATGAGCAGTTCTTC. Protein: CASSLTGSYNEQFF.

DNA for the CDR3: TGTGCCAGTAGTATCGCTAGGACCCTCTACAATGAGCAGTTCTTC. Encoded protein: CASSIARTLYNEQFF. V usage is TRBV19 and J usage is TRBJ2-1, with no clear D. Per the germline V gene, CDR1 is LNHDA and CDR2 is SQIVND (reference sequence). The V gene lost 3 bases and the J gene lost 3 bases, with 12 bases spanning the gap. The CDR3 covers 15 residues.

This clone appeared a single time. The chain has TRBV29-1 and TRBJ2-7; D uncertain. Trimming stripped 4 bases from V and 1 base from J, with 8 bases between. CDR1 SQVTM and CDR2 ANQGSEA come from the germline V gene. CDR3 length equals 12 residues. CDR3: CSVGQPSYEQYF. In DNA form, the CDR3 reads TGCAGCGTTGGGCAGCCGTCCTACGAGCAGTACTTC.